This T cell receptor beta chain was captured in a study of cytomegalovirus exposure and HLA in healthy donors. Study details: When 398 donors were genotyped, about 86% of them were found to fall in the Caucasian-associated ancestry cluster. Regarding the study as a whole: With high specificity and sensitivity, the classifier reportedly diagnosed cytomegalovirus status. Later work found that TCR association rates differed between HLA loci; DRB1 had the most and HLA-C the fewest.

Points on this clone: Its target is not known.

The PCR had 60 Vbeta and 13 Jbeta primers. TCRdb's copy holds only in-frame clones and misses some; the assay was immunoSEQ multiplex PCR. Here the sample spans hundreds of thousands of clones, 60% to 80% being singletons. Each donor was healthy, and each was a bone marrow donor. V was pared by 4 bases and J by 4 bases, with 1 base of the junction left unmatched. This CDR3 region has 13 residues. Germline loops: CDR1 LNHDA, CDR2 SQIVND (reference sequence). The sequenced sample was PBMCs. The V call is TRBV19, the J call TRBJ2-1; 7 nucleotides line up with TRBD2. The sequence was collected from a male donor in good health and CMV-seronegative. The CDR3 loop is CASSSGRYNEQFF. CDR3 DNA: TGTGCCAGTAGTAGCGGGAGATACAATGAGCAGTTCTTC. Full variable domain (outside the CDR3, taken from reference TRBV19 and TRBJ2-1): DGGITQSPKYLFRKEGQNVTLSCEQNLNHDAMYWYRQDPGQGLRLIYYSQIVNDFQKGDIAEGYSVSREKKESFPLTVTSAQKNPTAFYLCASSSGRYNEQFFGPGTRLTVL.